What follows are 24 T cell receptor beta chains derived from one specimen sequenced in a study of T cell responses to AZD1222 COVID-19 vaccine. Profiled with immunoSEQ multiplex PCR; TCRdb holds only in-frame clones, not every one. The top ten hold 5.2% of the sample, which has 80,000 to 90,000 clones, about 92% seen once. This specimen was peripheral blood, taken on day 0 of AZD1222 vaccination. The receptors originated from an adult in good health.

The V call is TRBV4-2, the J call TRBJ2-7; tentative D call: TRBD1 (5 bases). Trimming pared 4 bases from V and 4 bases from J, leaving 11 bases between. The germline V gene has CDR1 LGHNA and CDR2 YNFKEQ. The CDR3 extends over 13 amino acids. The CDR3 sequence is CASSPNAGYEQYF. In DNA, the CDR3 is TGTGCCAGCAGCCCCAACGCAGGGTACGAGCAGTACTTC.

This rearrangement joins TRBV5-1 to TRBJ1-2; D might be TRBD1 (5 bases). V was trimmed by 0 bases and J by 0 bases, leaving 15 bases between them. CDR1 and CDR2 from the germline V gene are SGHRS and YFSETQ. The CDR3 is made up of 17 amino acids. The CDR3 spells CASSLGVTGLTNYGYTF. The CDR3 nucleotides read TGCGCCAGCAGCTTGGGAGTCACAGGACTAACTAACTATGGCTACACCTTC.

In regard to this clone: One end of the junction fails to match germline, which may point to a read error. The rearrangement joins TRBV9 to TRBJ2-7; 7 bases line up with TRBD2. CDR1 SGDLS and CDR2 YYNGEE come from the germline V gene. This CDR3 has 15 residues. The CDR3 nucleotides are TGTGCCAGCAGCGTAGTCCGTGGGAGGGCCTATGAGCAGTACTTC. Translating it yields CASSVVRGRAYEQYF.

The chain links TRBV19 to TRBJ2-7; D assignment may be TRBD1 or TRBD2 (5 bases each). Germline lookup yields CDR1 LNHDA and CDR2 SQIVND (reference sequence). The CDR3 consists of 14 residues. Trimming took 1 base from V and 2 from J, leaving 9 bases between them. The CDR3 sequence: CASSIGQGAYEQYF. Written as DNA, the CDR3 is TGTGCCAGTAGTATAGGGCAGGGAGCCTACGAGCAGTACTTC.

The chain recombines TRBV3-1 (or the pseudogene TRBV3-2) with TRBJ2-1; D uncertain. CDR3 length: 15 amino acids. Germline CDR1 is LGHDT and CDR2 is YNNKEL (reference sequence). V gave up 0 bases and J gave up 5 bases, with 11 bases separating them. The CDR3 region has the DNA TGTGCCAGCAGCCAAGACGCGACCCTCCACAATGAGCAGTTCTTC. As protein: CASSQDATLHNEQFF.

The genes are TRBV27 and TRBJ2-1, with 11 bases lining up with TRBD2. This CDR3 region has 15 residues. V was pared by 5 bases and J by 7 bases, with 7 bases of the junction left unmatched. CDR1 is MNHEY, CDR2 SMNVEV, per germline (reference sequence). The CDR3 region is CASSQLAGAGNEQFF. CDR3 in DNA: TGTGCCAGCAGTCAACTAGCGGGAGCCGGGAATGAGCAGTTCTTC.

J is TRBJ2-3 and V is TRBV5-1; 7 bases agree with TRBD1. This CDR3 region has 16 residues. V shed 4 bases, J shed 2 bases, and the junction held 10 bases outside the gene matches. Germline V gene sequence: CDR1 SGHRS, CDR2 YFSETQ. The CDR3 sequence is CASSLQGPSNTDTQYF. CDR3 DNA: TGCGCCAGCAGCCTACAGGGGCCCTCAAACACAGATACGCAGTATTTT.

The chain couples TRBV28 to TRBJ1-2; 7 nucleotides align to TRBD1. Germline values: CDR1 MDHEN, CDR2 SYDVKM. The CDR3 contains 15 residues. V dropped 8 bases and J dropped 0; count of bases not matched to a gene: 9. CDR3: CASEGAERANYGYTF. The CDR3 DNA follows: TGTGCCAGCGAGGGGGCAGAAAGAGCTAACTATGGCTACACCTTC.

J is TRBJ1-4 and V is TRBV28; D unclear. Germline assignment: CDR1 MDHEN and CDR2 SYDVKM. This CDR3 spans 13 amino acids. V lost 2 bases, J lost 8 bases, and 9 bases lay in between. The CDR3 region has the DNA TGTGCCAGCAGTTTAGAGTATGCGGAAAAACTGTTTTTT. Amino acids: CASSLEYAEKLFF.

This chain links TRBV10-3 with TRBJ1-1, with 7 positions matching TRBD1. Germline assignment: CDR1 ENHRY and CDR2 SYGVKD. The CDR3 has 15 amino acids. V lost 4 bases to trimming and J lost 0 bases; unmatched junction nucleotides: 5. The CDR3 region has the DNA TGTGCCATCAGTGGGACGACAGGGCTGAACACTGAAGCTTTCTTT. It yields the protein CAISGTTGLNTEAFF.

In this sample, this clone turned up once. The rearrangement links TRBV3-1 (or the pseudogene TRBV3-2) to TRBJ2-1; TRBD2 matches 8 bases. There are 14 residues in the CDR3. Germline V gene sequence: CDR1 LGHDT, CDR2 YNNKEL (reference sequence). The ends lost 0 bases at V and 15 bases at J; junction bases unmatched: 10. The CDR3, as DNA: TGTGCCAGCAGCCAAGATCGTAGCCGGACTAGCCCGTTCTTC. Its translation is CASSQDRSRTSPFF.

V and J are TRBV9 and TRBJ1-1; 9 bases align to TRBD1. CDR3 length: 17 amino acids. Germline trimming cut 3 bases from V and 0 bases from J; bases unmatched to any gene: 9. CDR1 SGDLS and CDR2 YYNGEE come from the germline V gene. CDR3 residues: CASSATGTGSMNTEAFF. CDR3 nucleotide sequence: TGTGCCAGCAGCGCCACCGGGACAGGGTCAATGAACACTGAAGCTTTCTTT.

The chain has TRBV6-2 or TRBV6-3 and TRBJ1-2; tentatively, D is TRBD1 (6 bases). The V gene's germline CDR1 is MNHEY and CDR2 SVGEGT. The V and J ends lost 5 bases and 5 bases respectively, with 9 bases between them. The CDR3 runs to 12 residues. The CDR3 bases are TGTGCCAGCAGTCGGACAGAGTATGGCTACACCTTC. Amino acids: CASSRTEYGYTF.

The CDR3 DNA reads as TGTGCCAGCTCTTTAGGGGGCCTTAATTCACCCCTCCACTTT. Translation gives CASSLGGLNSPLHF. The rearrangement links TRBV5-4 to TRBJ1-6; 7 nucleotides match TRBD1. From germline, CDR1 is SGHNT and CDR2 YYREEE (reference sequence). The trim removed 7 bases at V and 6 bases at J, leaving 7 bases unmatched. This CDR3 region has 14 residues.

The chain has TRBV6-2 or TRBV6-3 and TRBJ1-2; unclear D gene. Trimming stripped 6 bases from V and 4 bases from J, with 18 bases between. Germline V gene lookup returns CDR1 MNHEY and CDR2 SVGEGT. This CDR3 is 15 amino acids long. The CDR3 region has the DNA TGTGCCAGCAGCGCGCTGGGCGTATATTCCTATGGCTACACCTTC. It encodes CASSALGVYSYGYTF.

The V gene is TRBV6-5, the J gene TRBJ1-2; D uncertain. CDR3 length equals 16 residues. The V gene lost 4 bases and the J gene lost 1 base, with 16 bases spanning the gap. In germline, CDR1 is MNHEY, CDR2 SVGAGI. CDR3: CASSSFVDSDNYGYTF. The CDR3 bases are TGTGCCAGCAGTTCTTTTGTTGACTCCGATAACTATGGCTACACCTTC.

The chain couples TRBV28 to TRBJ2-7; unclear D gene. V lost 1 base and J lost 2, with 9 bases in between. This CDR3 comprises 14 residues. The germline gives CDR1 MDHEN, CDR2 SYDVKM. The CDR3, as DNA: TGTGCCAGCAGTTTATCCGGCCGAACCTACGAGCAGTACTTC. Encoded protein: CASSLSGRTYEQYF.

This chain uses TRBV7-6 with TRBJ1-4, with D uncertain. Germline values: CDR1 SGHVS, CDR2 FNYEAQ. V was cut by 5 bases and J by 0 bases, with 7 bases left in between. This CDR3 contains 14 residues. CDR3 sequence: CASSKQATNEKLFF. CDR3 DNA: TGTGCCAGCAGCAAACAAGCAACTAATGAAAAACTGTTTTTT.

The chain has TRBV5-1 and TRBJ1-5; unclear D gene. The V end lost 5 bases, the J end lost 0 bases, and 9 bases lay between the germline ends. CDR3 size: 14 residues. Germline V CDR1 and CDR2: SGHRS, YFSETQ. The CDR3 region has the DNA TGCGCCAGCAGACCCGAAGGTAGCAATCAGCCCCAGCATTTT. Amino acids: CASRPEGSNQPQHF.

V is TRBV6-6 and J is TRBJ1-4, with TRBD1 identical over 10 bases. V was clipped by 2 bases and J by 13 bases; unmatched bases: 10. CDR1 and CDR2 (germline): MNHNY, SVGAGI (reference sequence). This CDR3 is 15 amino acids long. CDR3 sequence: CASSYTPGQGLGLFF. The CDR3 DNA sequence: TGTGCCAGCAGTTACACCCCGGGACAGGGGTTAGGACTGTTTTTT.

This chain connects TRBV5-4 to TRBJ1-2; D gene unclear. V was clipped by 0 bases and J by 3 bases, with 9 bases between them. The CDR3 totals 14 residues. CDR1 is SGHNT, CDR2 YYREEE, per germline (reference sequence). The CDR3 DNA follows: TGTGCCAGCAGCTTGGCCGGCCGCGACTATGGCTACACCTTC. This translates into CASSLAGRDYGYTF.

The chain is built from TRBV12-3 or TRBV12-4 and TRBJ2-5; D is unclear. The CDR3 is made up of 13 amino acids. The V and J ends lost 3 bases and 4 bases respectively, with 9 bases between them. Here the CDR3 reads CASSLRGRETQYF. CDR3 bases: TGTGCCAGCAGTTTGCGCGGTCGAGAGACCCAGTACTTC.

The chain carries TRBV10-1 and TRBJ1-5; 9 bases agree with TRBD1. The trim removed 6 bases at V and 2 bases at J, leaving 8 bases unmatched. The germline V gene has CDR1 WNHNN and CDR2 SYGVQD (reference sequence). This CDR3 comprises 16 residues. CDR3: CASRDPYRGRNQPQHF. The CDR3 DNA reads TGCGCCAGCAGAGACCCTTACAGGGGGCGCAATCAGCCCCAGCATTTT.

The J gene is TRBJ2-1, the V gene TRBV9; 11 nucleotides match TRBD2. The CDR3 is 18 residues long. J was trimmed by 0 bases and V by 3 bases; bases with no gene match: 8. CDR1 and CDR2 (germline): SGDLS, YYNGEE. The CDR3 bases are TGTGCCAGCAGCGGATCGGGACTAGCGGCAAGCTCCTACAATGAGCAGTTCTTC. Its protein product is CASSGSGLAASSYNEQFF.